This paragraph covers one T cell receptor (beta chain) sequence. The antigen is undetermined. Sequencing used immunoSEQ version 4 in survey mode. Some clones are missing from TCRdb's copy, which holds only in-frame ones; the method was immunoSEQ multiplex PCR. In the table there are under 20,000 clones, about 60% of which are singletons. This specimen belongs to a study of persistence of HIV-infected CD4 T cells. An overlapping HIV-1 Gag peptide pool stimulated these cells at roughly 1 ug/peptide/mL. CD4+ T cells upregulating both CD40 ligand and CD69 were sorted as responding cells. CDR3 length: 13 residues. The junction had 7 bases not matched to a gene; V was cut back by 4 bases and J by 7 bases. Germline-derived CDR1 and CDR2 are SGHRS and YFSETQ.

The V gene is TRBV5-1, the J gene TRBJ1-1; 7 nucleotides align to TRBD1. Material: CD4+ T cells sorted from PBMCs after roughly 18-hour stimulation, obtained from a patient who received antiretroviral therapy. The sequence was collected from an adult woman with HIV who was CMV-seropositive. CDR3 in amino acids: CASSQTGLNEAFF. CDR3 nucleotide sequence: TGCGCCAGCAGCCAGACAGGGTTGAATGAAGCTTTCTTT.